The present TCR beta chain was sequenced within a study of shared clonotypes between healthy human individuals. Regarding the study as a whole: Incomplete sequencing of sorted subsets was indicated by rarefaction despite large depth. All-four-donor shared clonotypes had higher generation probabilities than non-shared clonotypes did.

Original handling: Owing to the provision of junction-only sequences devoid of quality scores by immunoSEQ, filtering differed. Clones were sequenced by immunoSEQ multiplex PCR, and TCRdb holds only the in-frame ones, with some missing. The V and J calls and clone size were taken over from that table, and D and trimming were inferred from the DNA. The table includes about 2,100,000 clones, about 92% detected once. A single count supports this clone. What it recognizes is unknown. This sample also contains other DNA sequences that code for the same CDR3. V lost 0 bases to trimming and J lost 4 bases; unmatched junction nucleotides: 3. Germline V lookup: CDR1 SGDLS, CDR2 YYNGEE. This CDR3 region has 15 residues. Cells designated naive CD8 were CD45RO-negative and were positively selected for CCR7, with terminally differentiated effector memory CD45RA+ cells excluded.

Sequenced: naive CD8+ T cells from PBMCs. The TCR sequence derives from a man aged 18 to 29 in good health. Some clones in this sample may be carry-over from other donors' samples. The chain has TRBV9 and TRBJ2-1; 8 nucleotides match TRBD2. The CDR3 is CASSVVSGSYNEQFF. The CDR3 DNA reads TGTGCCAGCAGCGTAGTGAGCGGGAGTTACAATGAGCAGTTCTTC. Combining the CDR3 with reference TRBV9 and TRBJ2-1 gives the whole variable domain DSGVTQTPKHLITATGQRVTLRCSPRSGDLSVYWYQQSLDQGLQFLIQYYNGEERAKGNILERFSAQQFPDLHSELNLSSLELGDSALYFCASSVVSGSYNEQFFGPGTRLTVL.